Below, one T cell receptor (beta chain) is given with its context. What it binds is not known. Second doses that came at about 4 or about 12 weeks were put together. Germline V gene sequence: CDR1 SGHRS, CDR2 YFSETQ. The CDR3 runs to 16 residues. The V end lost 3 bases, the J end lost 3 bases, and 16 bases lay between the germline ends. The sample originates from a study of T cell responses to AZD1222 COVID-19 vaccine. Study-level points and caveats: The study reported that nearly half of spike-specific TCRs target unmutated variant regions. Baseline seropositives among AZD1222 recipients totaled only five or six.

Repertoires were generated with immunoSEQ multiplex PCR, while TCRdb's copy carries only in-frame clones and drops some. The sample holds around 73,000 clones; 89% are singletons and the top ten take approximately 9.3%. The genes are TRBV5-1 and TRBJ2-1; D gene ambiguous. The sequencing used peripheral blood, collected 28 days after the second AZD1222 dose. This sequence originates from an adult who received the AZD1222 COVID-19 vaccine. This CDR3 is CASSSTARALYNEQFF. CDR3 nucleotides: TGCGCCAGCAGCTCGACGGCCCGTGCCCTCTACAATGAGCAGTTCTTC.